This TCR beta chain is drawn from a study of post-analysis software for immune sequencing data. General study points: When patients were compared with controls, about five TRBV segments were more frequent, TRBV5-6, TRBV5-1 and TRBV20-1 among them. A significant reduction in normalized Chao1 diversity was observed in multiple sclerosis patients versus controls.

The CDR3 runs 14 residues. Trimming shortened V by 4 bases and J by 0 bases, and 9 bases separated the two germline ends. Germline V gene sequence: CDR1 MNHEY, CDR2 SVGAGI. Prepared TCR beta cDNA libraries contained unique molecular identifiers. The T cell input of about 1 to 10 million gave a few hundred thousand cDNA molecules. TCRdb analysed the PCR reads with MiXCR anew, one entry per CDR3 protein. The table lists about 810,000 distinct CDR3 sequences, roughly 50% of them singletons, with approximately 4.5% in the top ten. Regarding this clonotype: Antigen unknown.

The sequenced sample was blood. V is TRBV6-5 and J is TRBJ1-2, with TRBD1 as a possible D gene (6 bases). The TCR originated in a girl aged 5-17 years with multiple sclerosis. The CDR3 loop reads CASSSWTANYGYTF. The CDR3 DNA is TGTGCCAGCAGTTCCTGGACAGCTAACTATGGCTACACCTTC.